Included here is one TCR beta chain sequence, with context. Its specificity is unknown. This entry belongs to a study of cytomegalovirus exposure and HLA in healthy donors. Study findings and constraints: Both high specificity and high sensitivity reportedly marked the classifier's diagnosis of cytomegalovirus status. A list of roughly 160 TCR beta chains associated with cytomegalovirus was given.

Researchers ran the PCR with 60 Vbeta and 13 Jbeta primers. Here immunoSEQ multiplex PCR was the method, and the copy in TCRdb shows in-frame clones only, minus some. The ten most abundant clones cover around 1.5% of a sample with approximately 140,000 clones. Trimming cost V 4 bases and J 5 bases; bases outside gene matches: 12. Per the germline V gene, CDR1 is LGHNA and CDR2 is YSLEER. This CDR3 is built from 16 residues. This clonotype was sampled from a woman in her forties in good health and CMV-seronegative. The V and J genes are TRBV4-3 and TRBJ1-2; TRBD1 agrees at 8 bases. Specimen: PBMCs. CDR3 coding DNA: TGCGCCAGCAGCCGAAACTGGGGACAGGAGAGGTATGGCTACACCTTC. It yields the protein CASSRNWGQERYGYTF.